The 23 T cell receptor beta chains reported below all come from one sample, sequenced in a study of human T cells and chemical hapten exposure. One entry per CDR3 protein results from TCRdb running MiXCR on the RACE reads. Of around 100,000 distinct CDR3 sequences in the sample, 10% to 14% were seen once. Time point noted: pre-sensitization, week 0. Stated treatment: therapeutic diphenylcyclopropenone sensitization with weekly scalp DPC. Sample: whole blood, taken in connection with sensitization to the hapten diphenylcyclopropenone (DPC). These receptor sequences come from an older woman with alopecia areata. Some clones in this sample may be carry-over from other donors' samples.

V is TRBV2 and J is TRBJ1-1; maybe TRBD1 (5 bases). The V and J ends lost 11 bases and 5 bases respectively, with 15 bases between them. This CDR3 comprises 12 residues. The germline V gene encodes CDR1 SNHLY and CDR2 FYNNEI. CDR3 nucleotides: TGTGCCTGGAGGGGCGGGGGGACTGAAGCTTTCTTT. Translation: CAWRGGGTEAFF.

This clonotype was counted at least ten times. This chain links TRBV5-1 with TRBJ2-2; 8 nucleotides agree with TRBD1. The germline V gene has CDR1 SGHRS and CDR2 YFSETQ. CDR3 size: 17 residues. J lost 4 bases, V lost 0 bases, and 8 bases had no gene match. This CDR3 is CASSLGRDRSPTGELFF. In DNA, the CDR3 is TGCGCCAGCAGCTTGGGCCGGGACAGGAGTCCCACCGGGGAGCTGTTTTTT. Drawing the rest from reference TRBV5-1 and TRBJ2-2, the complete variable domain is KAGVTQTPRYLIKTRGQQVTLSCSPISGHRSVSWYQQTPGQGLQFLFEYFSETQRNKGNFPGRFSGRQFSNSRSEMNVSTLELGDSALYLCASSLGRDRSPTGELFFGEGSRLTVL.

This clonotype was seen many times. The CDR3 DNA reads as TGTGCCAGCAGCCCCGGGACAGAAAACATTCAGTACTTC. It is translated as CASSPGTENIQYF. The rearrangement links TRBV9 to TRBJ2-4; 7 nucleotides match TRBD1. Germline CDR1 and CDR2: SGDLS and YYNGEE. This CDR3 spans 13 amino acids. Losses at the gene ends were 4 bases for V and 5 bases for J; bases not matched to a gene: 3.

The table lists this clonotype with many counts. The chain employs TRBV2 and TRBJ1-5; TRBD1 matches 10 bases. The CDR3 extends over 16 amino acids. V lost 7 bases and J lost 7; bases outside the gene matches: 13. From germline, CDR1 is SNHLY and CDR2 FYNNEI. The CDR3 loop is CASIPLGTGVGQPQHF. The CDR3 region has the DNA TGTGCCAGCATACCCCTTGGGACAGGGGTGGGGCAGCCCCAGCATTTT. Variable domain in full (rest from reference TRBV2 and TRBJ1-5): EPEVTQTPSHQVTQMGQEVILRCVPISNHLYFYWYRQILGQKVEFLVSFYNNEISEKSEIFDDQFSVERPDGSNFTLKIRSTKLEDSAMYFCASIPLGTGVGQPQHFGDGTRLSIL.

The chain carries TRBV20-1 and TRBJ2-1; either TRBD1 or TRBD2 may fit D (7 bases each). From germline, CDR1 is DFQATT and CDR2 SNEGSKA (reference sequence). This CDR3 is 14 amino acids long. The V and J ends lost 5 bases and 6 bases respectively, with 17 bases between them. CDR3 nucleotide sequence: TGCAGTGCTCCAGGGGGGGAGGTCGGCAATGAGCAGTTCTTC. This codes for CSAPGGEVGNEQFF.

The rearrangement joins TRBV9 to TRBJ1-2; possibly TRBD1 for D (5 bases). The CDR3 covers 14 residues. The germline V and J ends were trimmed by 3 bases and 3 bases, with 12 bases remaining between them. Germline V gene data show CDR1 as SGDLS and CDR2 as YYNGEE. The CDR3 spells CASSARESDYGYTF. CDR3 DNA: TGTGCCAGCAGCGCCAGGGAATCGGACTATGGCTACACCTTC.

This clonotype was seen a few times. J is TRBJ2-7 and V is TRBV19, with TRBD1 identical over 8 bases. This CDR3 spans 18 amino acids. Germline loops: CDR1 LNHDA, CDR2 SQIVND (reference sequence). J gave up 5 bases and V 3 bases, and 18 bases lay outside the gene matches. In DNA, the CDR3 is TGTGCCAGTAGTATTATATGGGGCCCGGGGGACAGGTCCCACGAGCAGTACTTC. Translated, it gives CASSIIWGPGDRSHEQYF.

This clonotype occurred many times. The rearrangement joins TRBV20-1 to TRBJ1-6; D is possibly TRBD1 (6 bases). Germline CDR1 is DFQATT and CDR2 is SNEGSKA (reference sequence). V lost 3 bases and J 9 bases, leaving 12 bases between the germline ends. CDR3 size: 13 residues. CDR3 amino acids: CSASQGWGSPLHF. The CDR3 DNA reads TGCAGTGCTAGCCAGGGGTGGGGTTCACCCCTCCACTTT.

The sample holds many counts of this clonotype. This chain connects TRBV27 to TRBJ1-1, with D unclear. Germline V gene lookup returns CDR1 MNHEY and CDR2 SMNVEV (reference sequence). Trimming removed 0 bases from V and 4 bases from J, with 9 bases in between. CDR3 length equals 14 residues. The chain's CDR3 is CASSLSTGGTEAFF. CDR3 DNA: TGTGCCAGCAGTTTATCCACGGGAGGCACTGAAGCTTTCTTT.

Only a few counts were recorded for this clonotype. V and J are TRBV3-1 and TRBJ2-1; the D gene is possibly TRBD2 (5 bases). V lost 1 base and J lost 2, with 12 bases in between. The germline V gene has CDR1 LGHDT and CDR2 YNNKEL (reference sequence). This CDR3 region has 16 residues. The CDR3 is CASSQGWETPYNEQFF. The DNA of the CDR3 is TGTGCCAGCAGCCAAGGGTGGGAGACCCCCTACAATGAGCAGTTCTTC.

The gene calls are TRBV11-2 and TRBJ2-5; D is unclear. Germline-derived CDR1 and CDR2 are SGHAT and FQNNGV. Trimming took 3 bases from V and 0 from J, leaving 11 bases between them. The CDR3 totals 15 residues. The CDR3: CASSFAPGYQETQYF. The CDR3 region has the DNA TGTGCCAGCAGCTTTGCCCCAGGATACCAAGAGACCCAGTACTTC. Combining the CDR3 with reference TRBV11-2 and TRBJ2-5 gives the whole variable domain EAGVAQSPRYKIIEKRQSVAFWCNPISGHATLYWYQQILGQGPKLLIQFQNNGVVDDSQLPKDRFSAERLKGVDSTLKIQPAKLEDSAVYLCASSFAPGYQETQYFGPGTRLLVL.

This clonotype was found many times. V usage is TRBV11-2 and J usage is TRBJ1-1; 8 bases map to TRBD1. The V and J ends lost 5 bases and 1 base, in that order; junction bases with no gene match: 9. CDR1 SGHAT and CDR2 FQNNGV come from the germline V gene. The CDR3 sequence is 16 residues long. CDR3 amino acids: CASSSAGGRGNTEAFF. As DNA, the CDR3 is TGTGCCAGCAGCAGCGCAGGGGGCAGAGGGAACACTGAAGCTTTCTTT.

This chain joins TRBV6-1 and TRBJ2-2, with TRBD2 matching over 8 bases. Germline V gene lookup returns CDR1 MNHNS and CDR2 SASEGT. V shed 5 bases, J shed 0 bases, and the junction held 11 bases outside the gene matches. There are 18 residues in the CDR3. The CDR3 reads CASSKLAGATSNTGELFF. CDR3 coding DNA: TGTGCCAGCAGTAAGCTAGCGGGTGCCACTTCGAACACCGGGGAGCTGTTTTTT.

V is TRBV6-2 or TRBV6-3 and J is TRBJ2-6; 8 bases are a match to TRBD2. Germline loops: CDR1 MNHEY, CDR2 SVGEGT. Germline trimming cut 7 bases from V and 0 bases from J; bases unmatched to any gene: 5. The CDR3 sequence is 16 residues long. CDR3 in amino acids: CASKSGGRSGANVLTF. In DNA, the CDR3 is TGTGCCAGCAAATCGGGGGGGCGCTCTGGGGCCAACGTCCTGACTTTC.

This clonotype has a handful of counts. V usage is TRBV12-3 or TRBV12-4 and J usage is TRBJ2-2; 9 bases align to TRBD1. The CDR3 is 14 amino acids. The trim removed 6 bases at V and 7 bases at J, leaving 6 bases unmatched. Here the CDR3 reads CASSRDRASGELFF. CDR3 DNA: TGTGCCAGCAGCCGGGACAGGGCGAGCGGGGAGCTGTTTTTT.

This chain connects TRBV29-1 to TRBJ2-1, with D possibly called TRBD1 or TRBD2 (6 bases each). The germline CDR1 and CDR2 sequences are SQVTM and ANQGSEA. V was pared by 7 bases and J by 9 bases, with 19 bases between. This CDR3 is 13 amino acids long. CDR3 sequence: CSARGQGNLEQFF. CDR3 bases: TGCAGCGCCCGGGGGCAGGGTAACCTTGAGCAGTTCTTC.

The chain couples TRBV7-9 to TRBJ2-7; 9 nucleotides line up with TRBD2. The CDR3 runs 15 residues. J lost 1 base, V lost 6 bases, and 7 bases had no gene match. Looked up from germline, CDR1 is SEHNR and CDR2 is FQNEAQ (reference sequence). CDR3 protein: CASSSTSGPSYEQYF. DNA of the CDR3: TGTGCCAGCAGTTCGACTAGCGGACCATCCTACGAGCAGTACTTC.

There are many counts of this clonotype. The genes are TRBV29-1 and TRBJ2-5; TRBD1 aligns across 7 bases. With V trimmed by 6 bases and J by 2 bases, 9 bases remained unmatched. Germline CDR1 SQVTM, CDR2 ANQGSEA. The CDR3 contains 14 residues. CDR3 sequence reads: CSVSAWDRQETQYF. For the CDR3, the DNA is TGCAGCGTCTCAGCGTGGGACAGACAAGAGACCCAGTACTTC. The full variable domain, with the rest looked up from reference TRBV29-1 and TRBJ2-5, is SAVISQKPSRDICQRGTSLTIQCQVDSQVTMMFWYRQQPGQSLTLIATANQGSEATYESGFVIDKFPISRPNLTFSTLTVSNMSPEDSSIYLCSVSAWDRQETQYFGPGTRLLVL.

This clonotype was counted at least ten times. The V gene is TRBV27, the J gene TRBJ2-1, with 12 bases that match TRBD2. The CDR3 loop spans 14 amino acids. Germline trimming cut 2 bases from V and 7 bases from J; bases unmatched to any gene: 0. Germline CDR1 is MNHEY and CDR2 is SMNVEV (reference sequence). The CDR3 spells CASSLGLAGNEQFF. In DNA form, the CDR3 reads TGTGCCAGCAGTTTAGGACTAGCGGGGAATGAGCAGTTCTTC.

This clonotype has a count of ten or more. The CDR3 protein is CSVEGRGAGGDTQYF. The CDR3 nucleotides are TGCAGCGTTGAAGGGCGGGGGGCCGGTGGAGATACGCAGTATTTT. The chain carries TRBV29-1 and TRBJ2-3; 8 bases align to TRBD2. Unmatched junction bases numbered 8, after V lost 1 base and J lost 5 bases. Germline-derived CDR1 and CDR2 are SQVTM and ANQGSEA. CDR3 length: 15 amino acids.

This clonotype was seen at least ten times. This sequence joins TRBV7-6 and TRBJ2-2; D is undetermined. The CDR3 loop spans 10 amino acids. Deletions cut 8 bases from V and 7 bases from J, with 5 bases between. From germline, CDR1 is SGHVS and CDR2 FNYEAQ. CDR3 coding DNA: TGTGCCAGCGGAAACGGGGAGCTGTTTTTT. The encoded protein is CASGNGELFF.

The chain carries TRBV27 and TRBJ1-2; the D gene is possibly TRBD1 (6 bases). V gave up 5 bases and J gave up 7 bases, with 17 bases separating them. Germline CDR1 reads MNHEY; CDR2 reads SMNVEV (reference sequence). The CDR3 is 14 residues long. CDR3 residues: CASSLGRGIGGYTF. The DNA for the CDR3 is TGTGCCAGCAGTCTAGGAAGGGGGATCGGTGGCTACACCTTC.

Many counts were recorded for this clonotype. The chain combines TRBV11-2 with TRBJ1-2; TRBD1 might be the D (6 bases). V gave up 5 bases and J gave up 8 bases, with 21 bases separating them. Germline-derived CDR1 and CDR2 are SGHAT and FQNNGV. The CDR3 consists of 15 residues. The CDR3 here is CASSPTRTAGGGYTF. CDR3 nucleotide sequence: TGTGCCAGCAGCCCCACGCGGACAGCCGGAGGCGGCTACACCTTC.